This TCR beta chain was captured by sequencing in a study of T cell changes during pregnancy in multiple sclerosis. The CDR3 totals 15 residues. Germline values: CDR1 LGHNA, CDR2 YSLEER. With 4 bases removed from V and 5 bases from J, the gap between germline ends came to 17 bases. TCRdb's table, derived via immunoSEQ multiplex PCR, lists solely in-frame clones and lacks some. The table records fewer than 100,000 clones, around nine tenths of them present only once. This clone has just one count. The chain carries TRBV4-3 and TRBJ2-5; no definite D call. The starting material was peripheral blood, obtained before pregnancy. The source of this sequence is a female donor with multiple sclerosis, enrolled in a pregnancy study. The CDR3 region has the DNA TGCGCCAGCAGCCCACATTTTCGGGTTGCGGAGACCCAGTACTTC. Its protein is CASSPHFRVAETQYF.